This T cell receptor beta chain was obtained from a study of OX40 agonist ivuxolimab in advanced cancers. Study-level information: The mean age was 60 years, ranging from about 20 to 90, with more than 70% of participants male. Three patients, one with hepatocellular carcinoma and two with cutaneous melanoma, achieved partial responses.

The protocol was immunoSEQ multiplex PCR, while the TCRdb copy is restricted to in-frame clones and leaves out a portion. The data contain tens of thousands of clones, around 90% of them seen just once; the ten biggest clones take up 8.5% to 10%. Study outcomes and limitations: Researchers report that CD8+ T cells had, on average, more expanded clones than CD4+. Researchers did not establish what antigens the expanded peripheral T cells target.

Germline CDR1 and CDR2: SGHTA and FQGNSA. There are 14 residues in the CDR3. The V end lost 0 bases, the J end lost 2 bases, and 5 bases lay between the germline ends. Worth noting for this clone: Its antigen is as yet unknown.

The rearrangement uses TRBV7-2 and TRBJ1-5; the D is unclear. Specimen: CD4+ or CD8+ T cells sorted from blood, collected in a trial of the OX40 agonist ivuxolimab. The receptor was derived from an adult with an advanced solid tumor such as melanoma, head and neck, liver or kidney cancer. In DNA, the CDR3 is TGTGCCAGCAGCTTAGCTAGAGGCAATCAGCCCCAGCATTTT. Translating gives CASSLARGNQPQHF.